This entry lists 19 T cell receptor beta chains sequenced from one sample in a study of human T cells and chemical hapten exposure. One entry per CDR3 protein, called by TCRdb with MiXCR from the RACE reads. The table shows 180,000 or so distinct CDR3 sequences, with around 13% occurring only once. As to time point: patch test 1, 2 weeks after DPC sensitization. Treatment indicated: therapeutic diphenylcyclopropenone sensitization with weekly scalp DPC. Sample: whole blood, taken in connection with sensitization to the hapten diphenylcyclopropenone (DPC). Receptor source: a woman in her 30s with alopecia areata. Some clones in this sample may be carry-over from other donors' samples.

This clonotype was counted a few times. This chain links TRBV6-2 or TRBV6-3 with TRBJ2-1, with TRBD1 identical over 7 bases. Germline-derived CDR1 and CDR2 are MNHEY and SVGEGT. The CDR3 runs 17 residues. Unmatched junction bases numbered 12, after V lost 7 bases and J lost 0 bases. The CDR3 protein is CASIGQAGGSSYNEQFF. The CDR3 bases are TGTGCCAGCATTGGACAGGCCGGTGGGAGCTCCTACAATGAGCAGTTCTTC.

The V and J genes are TRBV5-5 and TRBJ2-3; D gene ambiguous. This CDR3 is built from 18 residues. Germline V lookup: CDR1 SGHKS, CDR2 YYEKEE (reference sequence). The ends were cut back, 0 bases at V and 0 bases at J, with 17 bases in the middle. This CDR3 is CASSLVFSRQVSTDTQYF. Here the CDR3 DNA reads TGTGCCAGCAGCTTGGTTTTTAGTCGGCAGGTTAGCACAGATACGCAGTATTTT.

The chain employs TRBV7-9 and TRBJ2-3; perhaps TRBD2 as D (6 bases). Trimming cost V 1 base and J 2 bases, with 13 bases left between them. Germline CDR1 reads SEHNR; CDR2 reads FQNEAQ (reference sequence). The CDR3 loop spans 16 amino acids. The CDR3 nucleotides read TGTGCCAGCAGCTTAGTAACAGGACTATTCACAGATACGCAGTATTTT. It codes for CASSLVTGLFTDTQYF.

V usage is TRBV2 and J usage is TRBJ2-3; TRBD1 matches at 9 bases. Germline loops: CDR1 SNHLY, CDR2 FYNNEI. Germline trimming cut 5 bases from V and 4 bases from J; bases unmatched to any gene: 7. The CDR3 runs to 15 residues. CDR3 sequence: CASSPGTGFPDTQYF. CDR3 DNA: TGTGCCAGCAGTCCCGGGACAGGGTTCCCAGATACGCAGTATTTT.

The V gene is TRBV5-8, the J gene TRBJ2-1, with D perhaps TRBD1 (6 bases). CDR1 and CDR2 from the germline V gene are SGHTS and YDEGEE. V dropped 5 bases and J dropped 8 bases, with 17 bases sitting between them. This CDR3 spans 14 amino acids. DNA of the CDR3: TGTGCCAGCAGTAGTAGACAGGTCCCATATGAGCAGTTCTTC. This sequence encodes CASSSRQVPYEQFF.

The J gene is TRBJ2-1, the V gene TRBV4-3; 7 nucleotides align to TRBD1. This CDR3 has 17 amino acids. In germline, CDR1 is LGHNA, CDR2 YSLEER. With 0 bases clipped from V and 6 bases from J, the junction kept 11 bases outside the gene matches. CDR3 coding DNA: TGCGCCAGCAGCCAAGATCCTAAGGGGGCGCTCCTCAATGAGCAGTTCTTC. Translation gives CASSQDPKGALLNEQFF.

The chain joins TRBV7-2 to TRBJ2-7; D might be TRBD2 (6 bases). Per germline, CDR1 SGHTA and CDR2 FQGNSA. The CDR3 covers 15 residues. V was pared by 2 bases and J by 3 bases, with 14 bases between. Written as DNA, the CDR3 is TGTGCCAGCAGCTTATCTACGACGGGACTCTACGAGCAGTACTTC. Its protein product is CASSLSTTGLYEQYF.

The chain uses TRBV29-1 and TRBJ2-1, with D unresolved. The germline gives CDR1 SQVTM, CDR2 ANQGSEA. This CDR3 spans 12 amino acids. The V end was cut by 8 bases, the J end by 5 bases, with 13 bases between. The CDR3 DNA sequence: TGCAGCCCGACCGAGATAAACAATGAGCAGTTCTTC. As protein: CSPTEINNEQFF.

V usage is TRBV28 and J usage is TRBJ2-7; unclear D gene. The CDR3 is made up of 14 amino acids. V lost 11 bases, J lost 1 base, and 18 bases lay in between. Germline CDR1 MDHEN, CDR2 SYDVKM. This chain's CDR3 is CAVSASRWSYEQYF. The CDR3 nucleotides are TGTGCCGTATCCGCCTCTAGGTGGTCCTACGAGCAGTACTTC.

The V call is TRBV9, the J call TRBJ1-2, with unresolved D. Germline lookup yields CDR1 SGDLS and CDR2 YYNGEE. V was trimmed by 6 bases and J by 5 bases, leaving 17 bases between them. The CDR3 has 14 residues. The chain's CDR3 is CASTKRDARYGYTF. In nucleotides, the CDR3 is TGTGCCAGCACCAAGCGGGATGCCAGATATGGCTACACCTTC.

This clonotype was observed a few times. V gene TRBV19 combines with J gene TRBJ2-1; 8 bases line up with TRBD1. CDR3 size: 17 residues. The J segment lost 7 bases and the V segment lost 5 bases, leaving 16 bases of the junction unmatched. Germline CDR1 and CDR2: LNHDA and SQIVND (reference sequence). The CDR3 loop is CASSGAKERTGRNEQFF. The CDR3 nucleotides are TGTGCCAGTAGTGGGGCAAAAGAGAGGACAGGGAGGAATGAGCAGTTCTTC.

This clonotype was counted a few times. This chain uses TRBV6-2 or TRBV6-3 with TRBJ1-1; TRBD1 agrees at 10 bases. The trim removed 2 bases at V and 1 base at J, leaving 4 bases unmatched. This CDR3 has 16 residues. Per germline, CDR1 MNHEY and CDR2 SVGEGT. CDR3 sequence: CASSYGGQGPNTEAFF. Here the CDR3 DNA reads TGTGCCAGCAGTTACGGGGGACAGGGGCCGAACACTGAAGCTTTCTTT.

This clonotype occurred a few times. V and J are TRBV6-6 and TRBJ2-5; 9 bases are shared with TRBD1. There are 15 residues in the CDR3. The germline CDR1 and CDR2 sequences are MNHNY and SVGAGI (reference sequence). The ends lost 7 bases at V and 5 bases at J; junction bases unmatched: 11. The CDR3 nucleotides read TGTGCCAGCACTCTACTTCGGACAGGGGAGGAGACCCAGTACTTC. Its translation is CASTLLRTGEETQYF.

Only a few counts were recorded for this clonotype. This chain connects TRBV9 to TRBJ1-1, with 9 bases identical to TRBD1. The CDR3 sequence is 14 residues long. Trimming took 0 bases from V and 4 from J; bases not matched to a gene: 1. Germline CDR1 reads SGDLS; CDR2 reads YYNGEE. The CDR3 bases are TGTGCCAGCAGCGTAGAACAGGGGGCCACTGAAGCTTTCTTT. The encoded protein is CASSVEQGATEAFF.

In its sample, this clonotype was seen a few times. The chain employs TRBV6-1 and TRBJ2-1, with 11 bases that match TRBD2. J lost 5 bases, V lost 6 bases, and 6 bases had no gene match. Germline V CDR1 and CDR2: MNHNS, SASEGT. The CDR3 sequence is 15 residues long. This chain's CDR3 is CASRTGTSGHNEQFF. The CDR3 nucleotides are TGTGCCAGCAGAACCGGGACTAGCGGCCACAATGAGCAGTTCTTC.

The chain carries TRBV12-3 or TRBV12-4 and TRBJ1-1, with no clear D. Trimming stripped 3 bases from V and 11 bases from J, with 22 bases between. This CDR3 contains 15 residues. The CDR3 reads CASSFGMASLRQAFF. The CDR3 DNA sequence: TGTGCCAGCAGTTTTGGTATGGCTAGCCTCCGTCAGGCTTTCTTT.

This clonotype has more than one count but fewer than ten. The V and J genes are TRBV18 and TRBJ1-6, with D perhaps matching TRBD1 (5 bases). CDR3 size: 16 residues. Trimming shortened V by 3 bases and J by 6 bases, and 15 bases separated the two germline ends. CDR1 and CDR2 (germline): KGHSH, LQKENI. CDR3 bases: TGTGCCAGCTCACCCCCCGAGACCGGGGGTAATTCACCCCTCCACTTT. The encoded protein is CASSPPETGGNSPLHF.

The chain has TRBV18 and TRBJ1-5; possible D gene TRBD1, 6 bases. The length of the CDR3 is 15 residues. CDR1 is KGHSH, CDR2 LQKENI, per germline. V lost 6 bases and J 7 bases, leaving 19 bases between the germline ends. Here the CDR3 DNA reads TGTGCCAGCTCCCCGGCGGGGCAGGGGAACCAGCCCCAGCATTTT. Translation: CASSPAGQGNQPQHF.

The V and J genes are TRBV20-1 and TRBJ2-2, with TRBD1 matching over 7 bases. CDR1 is DFQATT and CDR2 is SNEGSKA in the germline V gene (reference sequence). The CDR3 extends over 16 amino acids. V shed 5 bases, J shed 1 base, and the junction held 10 bases outside the gene matches. CDR3 nucleotide sequence: TGCAGTGCTCCAGGGGGAATGGGCTTGAACACCGGGGAGCTGTTTTTT. Translating gives CSAPGGMGLNTGELFF.